This is a list of T cell receptor beta chains from one sample in a study of T cell responses to AZD1222 COVID-19 vaccine. Profiling relied on immunoSEQ multiplex PCR, and the TCRdb table lists in-frame clones only, not all of them. The sample holds roughly 130,000 clones, 92% seen once. The specimen comprised peripheral blood, sampled on day 0 of AZD1222 vaccination. The receptors originated from an adult in good health. Each CDR3 is given with its conserved first and last residue. Each record gives: CDR3 DNA, CDR3 protein, J gene, D gene, CDR3 length, clone size, V gene. A D gene is named only where the DNA matches it firmly. Only part of the rows carry a size: once, few, many, or a class if the clone is expanded.

CDR3nt: TGTGCCAGCACCCCGGGACAGGGAGGAAGCAATCAGCCCCAGCATTTT; CDR3aa: CASTPGQGGSNQPQHF; j_gene: TRBJ1-5; d_gene: TRBD1; len: 16; abundance: NA; v_gene: TRBV2
CDR3nt: TGTGCCAGCTCACCACCAGAGCGGGGGGTAAATGAGCAGTTCTTC; CDR3aa: CASSPPERGVNEQFF; j_gene: TRBJ2-1; d_gene: TRBD2; len: 15; abundance: NA; v_gene: TRBV18
CDR3nt: TGTGCCAGCAGCTTCGGACCTGGGACAGGTCTCGCTTTCTTT; CDR3aa: CASSFGPGTGLAFF; j_gene: TRBJ1-1; d_gene: TRBD1; len: 14; abundance: NA; v_gene: TRBV7-2
CDR3nt: TGTGCCAGCAGCCCCACAGGGTCACATGGCTACACCTTC; CDR3aa: CASSPTGSHGYTF; j_gene: TRBJ1-2; d_gene: NA; len: 13; abundance: NA; v_gene: TRBV9
CDR3nt: TGTGCCAGCAGCGTCCTAGAAAGCACTGAAGCTTTCTTT; CDR3aa: CASSVLESTEAFF; j_gene: TRBJ1-1; d_gene: NA; len: 13; abundance: NA; v_gene: TRBV7-9
CDR3nt: TGTGCCATCAGTGTGGGGGACAGGGGCGCTGGCACCGGGGAGCTGTTTTTT; CDR3aa: CAISVGDRGAGTGELFF; j_gene: TRBJ2-2; d_gene: TRBD1; len: 17; abundance: NA; v_gene: TRBV10-3
CDR3nt: TGTGCCAGCAGCGTAGGTTCGGCGGGGGGGTTCGAGCAGTACTTC; CDR3aa: CASSVGSAGGFEQYF; j_gene: TRBJ2-7; d_gene: TRBD2; len: 15; abundance: NA; v_gene: TRBV9
CDR3nt: TGTGCCAGCAGCTTGCGGGGGCTAGAGACCCAGTACTTC; CDR3aa: CASSLRGLETQYF; j_gene: TRBJ2-5; d_gene: NA; len: 13; abundance: NA; v_gene: TRBV7-9
CDR3nt: TGTGCCAGCAGCTTGGTCGCGTCCTACGAGCAGTACTTC; CDR3aa: CASSLVASYEQYF; j_gene: TRBJ2-7; d_gene: NA; len: 13; abundance: NA; v_gene: TRBV7-3
CDR3nt: TGCAGCGTTGGATTGGGAAGTGCTAATGAAAAACTGTTTTTT; CDR3aa: CSVGLGSANEKLFF; j_gene: TRBJ1-4; d_gene: NA; len: 14; abundance: NA; v_gene: TRBV29-1
CDR3nt: TGTGCCAGCAGCCGGTCCAATCAGCCCCAGCATTTT; CDR3aa: CASSRSNQPQHF; j_gene: TRBJ1-5; d_gene: NA; len: 12; abundance: NA; v_gene: TRBV27
CDR3nt: TGTGCCAGCAGTAGCCGTCACGCAGGGCTCTCTGGAAACACCATATATTTT; CDR3aa: CASSSRHAGLSGNTIYF; j_gene: TRBJ1-3; d_gene: NA; len: 17; abundance: once; v_gene: TRBV9
CDR3nt: TGCACCAGCACAGAAGGGGGACAGGGCCCCTCCTCTGGGGCCAACGTCCTGACTTTC; CDR3aa: CTSTEGGQGPSSGANVLTF; j_gene: TRBJ2-6; d_gene: NA; len: 19; abundance: NA; v_gene: TRBV1
CDR3nt: TGTGCCAGTATGGGACAGCCCATTAGCTCTGGAAACACCATATATTTT; CDR3aa: CASMGQPISSGNTIYF; j_gene: TRBJ1-3; d_gene: TRBD1; len: 16; abundance: once; v_gene: TRBV28
CDR3nt: TGTGCCATCAACCTGGGCCTCGGGCAGCCCCAGCATTTT; CDR3aa: CAINLGLGQPQHF; j_gene: TRBJ1-5; d_gene: NA; len: 13; abundance: NA; v_gene: TRBV10-3
CDR3nt: TGTGCCAGCAGCTTACGGGGTAGCGGGGGTGGCACAGATACGCAGTATTTT; CDR3aa: CASSLRGSGGGTDTQYF; j_gene: TRBJ2-3; d_gene: TRBD2; len: 17; abundance: NA; v_gene: TRBV7-2
CDR3nt: TGTGCCAGCAGCCAGGGAACATACGGGGAGGGCAATCAGCCCCAGCATTTT; CDR3aa: CASSQGTYGEGNQPQHF; j_gene: TRBJ1-5; d_gene: NA; len: 17; abundance: once; v_gene: TRBV4-2
CDR3nt: TGTGCCAGCAACCGGGTGGGAAACACCATATATTTT; CDR3aa: CASNRVGNTIYF; j_gene: TRBJ1-3; d_gene: NA; len: 12; abundance: NA; v_gene: TRBV2
CDR3nt: TGTGCCAGCAGCTTAGTTTTGGGGGGGGCCGAATACGAGCAGTACTTC; CDR3aa: CASSLVLGGAEYEQYF; j_gene: TRBJ2-7; d_gene: NA; len: 16; abundance: NA; v_gene: TRBV7-6
CDR3nt: TGCGCCAGCAGCCAAGCCCTCGGATCGTACGAGCAGTACTTC; CDR3aa: CASSQALGSYEQYF; j_gene: TRBJ2-7; d_gene: NA; len: 14; abundance: NA; v_gene: TRBV4-3
CDR3nt: TGCAGTGCTAGTCTTGGTTCCTACAATGAGCAGTTCTTC; CDR3aa: CSASLGSYNEQFF; j_gene: TRBJ2-1; d_gene: NA; len: 13; abundance: once; v_gene: TRBV20-1
CDR3nt: TGTGCCAGCAGCCCTGACAGTGATCAGCCCCAGCATTTT; CDR3aa: CASSPDSDQPQHF; j_gene: TRBJ1-5; d_gene: NA; len: 13; abundance: NA; v_gene: TRBV12-3/TRBV12-4
CDR3nt: TGTGCCATCAGTGAACAGGGGGCAGGTGGAAACACCATATATTTT; CDR3aa: CAISEQGAGGNTIYF; j_gene: TRBJ1-3; d_gene: TRBD1; len: 15; abundance: NA; v_gene: TRBV10-3
CDR3nt: TGTGCCAGCAGTGACCGACTAGCGACAGAGACCCAGTACTTC; CDR3aa: CASSDRLATETQYF; j_gene: TRBJ2-5; d_gene: TRBD2; len: 14; abundance: NA; v_gene: TRBV2
CDR3nt: TGTGCCAGCCGGGACAGGGACGGGGGCACCGGGGAGCTGTTTTTT; CDR3aa: CASRDRDGGTGELFF; j_gene: TRBJ2-2; d_gene: TRBD1; len: 15; abundance: NA; v_gene: TRBV2
CDR3nt: TGCGCCAGCAGCCGTGGACAGGACGGAAACACCATATATTTT; CDR3aa: CASSRGQDGNTIYF; j_gene: TRBJ1-3; d_gene: TRBD1; len: 14; abundance: NA; v_gene: TRBV10-2
CDR3nt: TGTGCCAGCAGTGTGATAAGGACGACTTTATCCTACAATGAGCAGTTCTTC; CDR3aa: CASSVIRTTLSYNEQFF; j_gene: TRBJ2-1; d_gene: NA; len: 17; abundance: NA; v_gene: TRBV6-1
CDR3nt: TGTGCCATTGAGGGTGGACAGGGGGCCACAGATACGCAGTATTTT; CDR3aa: CAIEGGQGATDTQYF; j_gene: TRBJ2-3; d_gene: TRBD1; len: 15; abundance: NA; v_gene: TRBV10-3
CDR3nt: TGTGCCAGCAGCCAAATTACAGGGAACGAGCAGTACTTC; CDR3aa: CASSQITGNEQYF; j_gene: TRBJ2-7; d_gene: NA; len: 13; abundance: NA; v_gene: TRBV7-9
CDR3nt: TGTGCCAGCAGTTACTCGCTGACCCCTCGTGAAGCTTTCTTT; CDR3aa: CASSYSLTPREAFF; j_gene: TRBJ1-1; d_gene: NA; len: 14; abundance: NA; v_gene: TRBV6-5
CDR3nt: TGTGCCAGTGCCCCCAGGTCAGGTGGCAATCAGCCCCAGCATTTT; CDR3aa: CASAPRSGGNQPQHF; j_gene: TRBJ1-5; d_gene: NA; len: 15; abundance: NA; v_gene: TRBV6-5
CDR3nt: TGTGCCAGCAGCGGAAGCAGGTACACTGAAGCTTTCTTT; CDR3aa: CASSGSRYTEAFF; j_gene: TRBJ1-1; d_gene: NA; len: 13; abundance: NA; v_gene: TRBV5-6
CDR3nt: TGTGCCAGCAGCTTAAATCAGGGGAATTCACCCCTCCACTTT; CDR3aa: CASSLNQGNSPLHF; j_gene: TRBJ1-6; d_gene: NA; len: 14; abundance: NA; v_gene: TRBV11-2
CDR3nt: TGTGCCAGTAGTATCGGGAGGGGACTTCAGTACTTC; CDR3aa: CASSIGRGLQYF; j_gene: TRBJ2-4; d_gene: TRBD2; len: 12; abundance: NA; v_gene: TRBV19
CDR3nt: TGTGCCAGTAGTGTGTCGTCAGGGGCTACCTCTGGGGCCAACGTCCTGACTTTC; CDR3aa: CASSVSSGATSGANVLTF; j_gene: TRBJ2-6; d_gene: NA; len: 18; abundance: NA; v_gene: TRBV19
CDR3nt: TGCGCCAGCAGCCTGGTGGGCATGACGAGCTCCTATAATTCACCCCTCCACTTT; CDR3aa: CASSLVGMTSSYNSPLHF; j_gene: TRBJ1-6; d_gene: NA; len: 18; abundance: NA; v_gene: TRBV5-1
CDR3nt: TGTGCCACCAGTGATGCCGGGACATCTACCGGGGAGCTGTTTTTT; CDR3aa: CATSDAGTSTGELFF; j_gene: TRBJ2-2; d_gene: NA; len: 15; abundance: NA; v_gene: TRBV24-1
CDR3nt: TGTGCCAGCAGCTCTGGACAGGGAGTAGGCTCACCCCTCCACTTT; CDR3aa: CASSSGQGVGSPLHF; j_gene: TRBJ1-6; d_gene: TRBD1; len: 15; abundance: once; v_gene: TRBV7-3
CDR3nt: TGTGCCAGCTCACCCCTCGGGGAGGGTGAAGCTTTCTTT; CDR3aa: CASSPLGEGEAFF; j_gene: TRBJ1-1; d_gene: NA; len: 13; abundance: NA; v_gene: TRBV18
CDR3nt: TGTGCCAGCTCACCCTCGGGAGGGATGGACACTGAAGCTTTCTTT; CDR3aa: CASSPSGGMDTEAFF; j_gene: TRBJ1-1; d_gene: NA; len: 15; abundance: NA; v_gene: TRBV18
CDR3nt: TGTGCCAGCAGCTTAGAGTTCCGAGGGATGCCTGGCTACACCTTC; CDR3aa: CASSLEFRGMPGYTF; j_gene: TRBJ1-2; d_gene: NA; len: 15; abundance: NA; v_gene: TRBV7-8
CDR3nt: TGTGCCAGCAGCACCGGACTAGCGGGCACAGATACGCAGTATTTT; CDR3aa: CASSTGLAGTDTQYF; j_gene: TRBJ2-3; d_gene: TRBD2; len: 15; abundance: NA; v_gene: TRBV3-1/TRBV3-2
CDR3nt: TGTGCCAGCAGTTACGACAGGGCTAATGAAAAACTGTTTTTT; CDR3aa: CASSYDRANEKLFF; j_gene: TRBJ1-4; d_gene: TRBD1; len: 14; abundance: once; v_gene: TRBV6-5
CDR3nt: TGTGCCAGCAGCGGAGCATCCAGGTCACCCCTCCACTTT; CDR3aa: CASSGASRSPLHF; j_gene: TRBJ1-6; d_gene: NA; len: 13; abundance: NA; v_gene: TRBV9
CDR3nt: TGTGCCAGCAGTGAATTGCCGGGAAACTATGGCTACACCTTC; CDR3aa: CASSELPGNYGYTF; j_gene: TRBJ1-2; d_gene: NA; len: 14; abundance: once; v_gene: TRBV2
CDR3nt: TGTGCCAGCAGCTTATCTGTGGGGGCCGTAGCGAACACCGGGGAGCTGTTTTTT; CDR3aa: CASSLSVGAVANTGELFF; j_gene: TRBJ2-2; d_gene: NA; len: 18; abundance: NA; v_gene: TRBV7-2
CDR3nt: TGTGCTAGTGGCTTATCCAGCACCCCTAGCTATGGCTACACCTTC; CDR3aa: CASGLSSTPSYGYTF; j_gene: TRBJ1-2; d_gene: NA; len: 15; abundance: NA; v_gene: TRBV12-5
CDR3nt: TGTGCAAGTCGCCCTAGACACACAGGGGGTAGTTCCTACGAGCAGTACTTC; CDR3aa: CASRPRHTGGSSYEQYF; j_gene: TRBJ2-7; d_gene: NA; len: 17; abundance: NA; v_gene: TRBV12-2
CDR3nt: TGTGCCAGCTCAGCCAGGGGGGTGCGAGCTGAAGCTTTCTTT; CDR3aa: CASSARGVRAEAFF; j_gene: TRBJ1-1; d_gene: TRBD1; len: 14; abundance: NA; v_gene: TRBV18